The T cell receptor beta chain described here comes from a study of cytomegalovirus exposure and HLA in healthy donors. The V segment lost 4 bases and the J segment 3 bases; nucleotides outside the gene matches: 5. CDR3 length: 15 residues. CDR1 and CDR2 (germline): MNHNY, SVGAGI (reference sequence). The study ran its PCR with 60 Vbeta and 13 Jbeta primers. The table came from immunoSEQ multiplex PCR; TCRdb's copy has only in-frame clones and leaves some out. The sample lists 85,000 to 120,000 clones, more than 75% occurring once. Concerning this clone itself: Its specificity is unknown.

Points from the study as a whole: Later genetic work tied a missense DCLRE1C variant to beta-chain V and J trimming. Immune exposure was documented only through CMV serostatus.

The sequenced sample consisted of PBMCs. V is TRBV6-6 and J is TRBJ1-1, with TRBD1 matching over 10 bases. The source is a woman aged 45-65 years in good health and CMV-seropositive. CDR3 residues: CASSSRTGGHTEAFF. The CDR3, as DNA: TGTGCCAGCAGTTCCCGGACAGGGGGACACACTGAAGCTTTCTTT.